This passage covers 10 T cell receptor beta chains from one sample sequenced in a study of cytomegalovirus exposure and HLA in healthy donors. The PCR was carried out with 60 Vbeta primers and 13 Jbeta primers. Libraries were prepared by immunoSEQ multiplex PCR; TCRdb keeps only in-frame clonotypes and omits some of them. The table includes 150,000 to 200,000 clones, 83% detected once. The sequenced sample consisted of PBMCs. The receptors here all came from a man aged 50-60 years in good health and CMV-seropositive.

The chain has TRBV13 and TRBJ2-2, with 13 bases that match TRBD2. The CDR3 is 15 amino acids. CDR1 is PRHDT, CDR2 FYEKMQ, per germline (reference sequence). The V gene end was trimmed by 5 bases and the J gene end by 7 bases; junction bases not matched to a gene: 4. The CDR3 sequence is CASSPGTSGNGELFF. CDR3 nucleotides: TGTGCCAGCAGCCCAGGGACTAGCGGGAACGGGGAGCTGTTTTTT.

This rearrangement joins TRBV5-1 to TRBJ1-1; D gene unclear. V lost 4 bases to trimming and J lost 3 bases, with 10 bases between them. Germline V lookup: CDR1 SGHRS, CDR2 YFSETQ. This CDR3 spans 13 amino acids. The DNA of the CDR3 is TGCGCCAGCAGCGAATACAGCTACACTGAAGCTTTCTTT. Protein product: CASSEYSYTEAFF. Filled out from reference TRBV5-1 and TRBJ1-1, the complete variable domain reads KAGVTQTPRYLIKTRGQQVTLSCSPISGHRSVSWYQQTPGQGLQFLFEYFSETQRNKGNFPGRFSGRQFSNSRSEMNVSTLELGDSALYLCASSEYSYTEAFFGQGTRLTVV.

The chain couples TRBV10-2 to TRBJ2-7; TRBD2 matches at 9 bases. The CDR3 runs 18 residues. J lost 0 bases, V lost 1 base, and 10 bases had no gene match. In germline, CDR1 is WSHSY, CDR2 SAAADI. DNA for the CDR3: TGCGCCAGCAGTGAGTTTGTGGCGGGAGGGCCTAGCTCCTACGAGCAGTACTTC. It encodes CASSEFVAGGPSSYEQYF.

The gene calls are TRBV11-2 and TRBJ1-4; TRBD1 is a possible D gene (5 bases). V lost 2 bases to trimming and J lost 7 bases, with 11 bases between them. The CDR3 spans 14 residues. CDR1 and CDR2 from the germline V gene are SGHAT and FQNNGV. CDR3 in DNA: TGTGCCAGCAGCTTACAGGGCCAATTTGAAAAACTGTTTTTT. This encodes CASSLQGQFEKLFF.

V gene TRBV7-2 combines with J gene TRBJ1-4; weak D call: TRBD1 (6 bases). Trimming took off 5 bases at V and 1 base at J, with 8 bases between the two ends. This CDR3 has 14 amino acids. The V gene's germline CDR1 is SGHTA and CDR2 FQGNSA. The CDR3 loop is CASSQTGTNEKLFF. The CDR3 DNA reads as TGTGCCAGCAGCCAGACAGGAACTAATGAAAAACTGTTTTTT.

This CDR3 reads CASSPGDLTDTQYF. The DNA for the CDR3 is TGCGCCAGCAGCCCGGGGGACCTCACAGATACGCAGTATTTT. The V and J genes are TRBV5-1 and TRBJ2-3; tentatively, D is TRBD2 (6 bases). CDR3 size: 14 residues. Germline V CDR1 and CDR2: SGHRS, YFSETQ. V was trimmed by 4 bases and J by 2 bases, leaving 11 bases between them.

The rearrangement uses TRBV9 and TRBJ2-5; 9 positions match TRBD2. The CDR3 has 14 amino acids. The V and J ends lost 4 bases and 3 bases, in that order; junction bases with no gene match: 4. Germline V lookup: CDR1 SGDLS, CDR2 YYNGEE. The CDR3 is CASSFGTSKETQYF. The CDR3 DNA sequence: TGTGCCAGCAGCTTTGGGACTAGCAAAGAGACCCAGTACTTC.

There are a few counts of this clone. V and J are TRBV29-1 and TRBJ2-1, with 13 bases fitting TRBD2. The V gene's germline CDR1 is SQVTM and CDR2 ANQGSEA. J gave up 7 bases and V 3 bases, and 9 bases lay outside the gene matches. The CDR3 length is 16 residues. CDR3 protein: CSVDPPGTSGINEQFF. The CDR3, as DNA: TGCAGCGTTGACCCACCCGGGACTAGCGGGATTAATGAGCAGTTCTTC.

This chain uses TRBV27 with TRBJ2-5, with 8 bases fitting TRBD2. Germline CDR1 and CDR2: MNHEY and SMNVEV (reference sequence). CDR3 size: 16 residues. The J segment lost 2 bases and the V segment lost 5 bases, leaving 10 bases of the junction unmatched. The CDR3 protein is CASSQGRGGTQETQYF. The CDR3 nucleotides read TGTGCCAGCAGTCAGGGACGGGGGGGAACACAAGAGACCCAGTACTTC.

J is TRBJ2-1 and V is TRBV27; possible D gene TRBD2, 6 bases. CDR3 length: 16 amino acids. V lost 4 bases and J 4 bases, leaving 17 bases between the germline ends. Germline values: CDR1 MNHEY, CDR2 SMNVEV (reference sequence). This CDR3 reads CASSSPDLAVYNEQFF. Written as DNA, the CDR3 is TGTGCCAGCAGTTCCCCCGACTTAGCGGTGTACAATGAGCAGTTCTTC.